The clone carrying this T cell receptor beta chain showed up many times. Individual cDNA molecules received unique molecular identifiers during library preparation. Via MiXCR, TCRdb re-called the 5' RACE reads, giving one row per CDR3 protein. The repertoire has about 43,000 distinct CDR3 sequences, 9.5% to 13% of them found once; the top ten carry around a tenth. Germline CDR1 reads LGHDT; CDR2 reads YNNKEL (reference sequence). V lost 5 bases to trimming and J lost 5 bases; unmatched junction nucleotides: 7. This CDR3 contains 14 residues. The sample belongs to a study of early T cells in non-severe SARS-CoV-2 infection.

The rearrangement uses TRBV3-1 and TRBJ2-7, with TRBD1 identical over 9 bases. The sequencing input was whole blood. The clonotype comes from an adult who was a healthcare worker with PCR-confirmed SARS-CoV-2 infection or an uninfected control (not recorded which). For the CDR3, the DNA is TGTGCCAGCAGCAACAGGGACAGGGACGACGAGCAGTACTTC. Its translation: CASSNRDRDDEQYF.